What follows is one TCR beta chain and its context. This sample was included in a study of cytomegalovirus exposure and HLA in healthy donors. The PCR was carried out with 60 Vbeta primers and 13 Jbeta primers. Clones were read by immunoSEQ multiplex PCR, and TCRdb kept only the in-frame ones, dropping some. The sample has approximately 200,000 clones; 65% to 85% are singletons. The CDR3 has 12 residues. Germline loops: CDR1 SGHNT, CDR2 YYREEE (reference sequence). V dropped 4 bases and J dropped 9 bases, with 11 bases sitting between them. The V gene is TRBV5-4, the J gene TRBJ1-3; D perhaps matches TRBD1 (5 bases). Sequences were obtained from PBMCs. The sequence was obtained from a woman in her 30s in good health and CMV-seropositive. CDR3 DNA: TGTGCCAGCAGCCCCGGGGGGGGCACCATATATTTT. Translation gives CASSPGGGTIYF.